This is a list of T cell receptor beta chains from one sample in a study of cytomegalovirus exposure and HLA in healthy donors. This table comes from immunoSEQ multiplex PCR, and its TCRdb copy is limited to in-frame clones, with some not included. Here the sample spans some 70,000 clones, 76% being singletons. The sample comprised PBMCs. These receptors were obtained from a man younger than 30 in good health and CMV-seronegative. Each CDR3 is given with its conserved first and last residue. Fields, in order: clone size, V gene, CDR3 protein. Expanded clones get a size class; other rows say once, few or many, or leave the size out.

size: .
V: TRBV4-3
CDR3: CASSQDAGSGANVLTF

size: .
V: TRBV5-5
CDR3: CASSLTSGSYNEQFF

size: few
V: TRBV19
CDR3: CASTPTGNQPQHF

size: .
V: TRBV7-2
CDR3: CASSLATTRETQYF

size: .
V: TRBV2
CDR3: CATAEDRVSETQYF

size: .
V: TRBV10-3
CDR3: CAIRGDPGQGVLNSPLHF

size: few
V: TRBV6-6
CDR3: CASSYSDRGTEAFF

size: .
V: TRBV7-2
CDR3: CASSLVAGSTYEQYF

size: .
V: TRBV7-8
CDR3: CASSLTIRGGNQPQHF

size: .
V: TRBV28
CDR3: CASSLKQLYNEQFF

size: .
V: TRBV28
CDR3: CASSFSIYEQYF

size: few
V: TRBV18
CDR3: CASSHRQGANQPQHF

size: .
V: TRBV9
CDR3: CASSVAVLAGDGQYF

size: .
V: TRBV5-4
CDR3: CASSFGQGSSYNSPLHF

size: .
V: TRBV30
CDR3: CAWRPGYGYTF

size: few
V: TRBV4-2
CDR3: CASSLTQGAVGNQPQHF

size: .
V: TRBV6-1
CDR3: CASTSRSGSPGEQYF

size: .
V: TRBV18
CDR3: CASSPQGAGGTEAFF

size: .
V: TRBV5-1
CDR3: CASSLGQGAIGELFF

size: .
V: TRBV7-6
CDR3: CASSFWTGGTGELFF

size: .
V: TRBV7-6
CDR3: CASSLGTGGTNSPLHF

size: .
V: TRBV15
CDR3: CATSRSRTSGDEQYF

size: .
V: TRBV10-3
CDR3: CAIRDGTGINYGYTF

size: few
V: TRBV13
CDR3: CASSLVRGIGSGANVLTF

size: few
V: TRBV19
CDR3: CASSGPDRGTSSPSTDTQYF

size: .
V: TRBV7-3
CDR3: CASSPGVTGELFF

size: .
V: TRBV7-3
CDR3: CASSRTANTGELFF

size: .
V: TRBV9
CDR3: CASSVVPGETQYF

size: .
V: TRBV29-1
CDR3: CSVDGGLYNEQFF

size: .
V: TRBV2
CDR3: CASSSGKRVYQETQYF

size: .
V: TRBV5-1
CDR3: CASSLAGTGDEAFF

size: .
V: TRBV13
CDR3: CASSLGDRGSYGYTF

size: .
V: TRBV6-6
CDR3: CASSPGQGVFNQPQHF

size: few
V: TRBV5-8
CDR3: CASSPAENSPLHF

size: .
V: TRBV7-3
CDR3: CASSPTGNTEAFF

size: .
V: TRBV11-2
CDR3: CASSLASYEQYF

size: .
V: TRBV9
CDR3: CASSLRLASTDTQYF

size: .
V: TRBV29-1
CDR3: CSVAGNTGELFF

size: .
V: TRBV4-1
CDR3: CASSRLSGRDRGPTYYGYTF

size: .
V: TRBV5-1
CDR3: CASSLAGGLFNEQFF

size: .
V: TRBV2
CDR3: CASRDVGEGGELFF

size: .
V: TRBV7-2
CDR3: CASSLGGGGEQFF

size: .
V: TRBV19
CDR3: CASSIDLAGATDTQYF

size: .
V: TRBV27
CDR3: CASRGYRETDTQYF